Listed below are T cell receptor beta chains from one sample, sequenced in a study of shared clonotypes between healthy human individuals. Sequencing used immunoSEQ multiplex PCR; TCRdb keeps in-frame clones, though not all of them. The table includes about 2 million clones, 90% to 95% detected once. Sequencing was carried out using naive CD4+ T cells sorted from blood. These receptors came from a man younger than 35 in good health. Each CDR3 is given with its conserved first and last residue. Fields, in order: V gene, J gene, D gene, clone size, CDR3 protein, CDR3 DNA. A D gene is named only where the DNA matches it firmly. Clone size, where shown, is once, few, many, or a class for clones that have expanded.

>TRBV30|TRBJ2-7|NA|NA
CAWSGEGYSVSYEQYF
TGTGCCTGGAGTGGAGAGGGGTATAGCGTTTCCTACGAGCAGTACTTC
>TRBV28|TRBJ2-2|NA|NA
CASSLTGTSSTGELFF
TGTGCCAGCAGTTTGACAGGGACTTCTTCCACCGGGGAGCTGTTTTTT
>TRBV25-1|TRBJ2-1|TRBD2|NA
CASSGRLAGNNEQFF
TGTGCCAGCAGTGGGCGACTAGCGGGGAACAATGAGCAGTTCTTC
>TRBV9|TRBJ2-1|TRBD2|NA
CASSVVLASGGTLNEQFF
TGTGCCAGCAGCGTAGTCCTGGCCAGCGGGGGGACGTTGAATGAGCAGTTCTTC
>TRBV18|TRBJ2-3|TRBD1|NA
CASSPTGQSTDTQYF
TGTGCCAGCTCACCTACGGGACAGAGCACAGATACGCAGTATTTT
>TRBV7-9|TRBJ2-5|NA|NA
CASSPGAGETQYF
TGTGCCAGCAGCCCCGGGGCCGGAGAGACCCAGTACTTC
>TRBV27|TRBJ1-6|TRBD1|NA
CASSLRWGQTSPLHF
TGTGCCAGCAGTTTGAGGTGGGGACAGACTTCACCCCTCCACTTT
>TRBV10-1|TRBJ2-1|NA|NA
CASSEGLSSNEQFF
TGCGCCAGCAGTGAAGGTCTATCTAGCAATGAGCAGTTCTTC
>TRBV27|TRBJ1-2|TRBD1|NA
CASSLTLRQGPNYGYTF
TGTGCCAGCAGTTTAACCCTCCGACAGGGACCTAATTATGGCTACACCTTC
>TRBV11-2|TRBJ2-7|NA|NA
CASSRTYEQYF
TGTGCCAGCAGCCGCACCTACGAGCAGTACTTC
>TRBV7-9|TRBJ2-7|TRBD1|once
CASSLRGQGSSEQYF
TGTGCCAGCAGCTTAAGAGGACAGGGGTCAAGCGAGCAGTACTTC
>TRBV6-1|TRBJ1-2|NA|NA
CASSEQVGVFGYTF
TGTGCCAGCAGTGAACAGGTTGGGGTTTTTGGCTACACCTTC
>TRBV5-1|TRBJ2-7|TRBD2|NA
CASSLEGGGSYEQYF
TGCGCCAGCAGCTTGGAGGGCGGGGGCTCCTACGAGCAGTACTTC
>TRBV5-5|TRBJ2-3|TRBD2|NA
CASSLGLAGGLTDTQYF
TGTGCCAGCAGCTTGGGACTAGCGGGAGGGCTGACAGATACGCAGTATTTT
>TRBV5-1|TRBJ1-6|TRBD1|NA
CASSADYRDRGSSYNSPLHF
TGCGCCAGCAGCGCGGACTACCGGGACAGGGGGAGCTCCTATAATTCACCCCTCCACTTT
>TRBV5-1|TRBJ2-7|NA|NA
CASKAGNSYEQYF
TGCGCCAGCAAGGCAGGAAACTCCTACGAGCAGTACTTC
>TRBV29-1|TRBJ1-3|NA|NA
CSVALQTAGNTIYF
TGCAGCGTTGCCCTACAGACAGCAGGAAACACCATATATTTT
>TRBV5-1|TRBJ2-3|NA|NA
CASSYDSTDTQYF
TGCGCCAGCAGCTACGACAGCACAGATACGCAGTATTTT
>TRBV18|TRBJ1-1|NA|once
CASSPRVWWVTEAFF
TGTGCCAGCTCACCAAGGGTTTGGTGGGTCACTGAAGCTTTCTTT
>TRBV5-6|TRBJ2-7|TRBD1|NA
CASSGISTGGSEQYF
TGTGCCAGCAGCGGGATATCGACAGGGGGAAGCGAGCAGTACTTC
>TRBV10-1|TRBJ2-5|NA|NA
CASSESTARETQYF
TGCGCCAGCAGTGAGTCAACCGCACGAGAGACCCAGTACTTC